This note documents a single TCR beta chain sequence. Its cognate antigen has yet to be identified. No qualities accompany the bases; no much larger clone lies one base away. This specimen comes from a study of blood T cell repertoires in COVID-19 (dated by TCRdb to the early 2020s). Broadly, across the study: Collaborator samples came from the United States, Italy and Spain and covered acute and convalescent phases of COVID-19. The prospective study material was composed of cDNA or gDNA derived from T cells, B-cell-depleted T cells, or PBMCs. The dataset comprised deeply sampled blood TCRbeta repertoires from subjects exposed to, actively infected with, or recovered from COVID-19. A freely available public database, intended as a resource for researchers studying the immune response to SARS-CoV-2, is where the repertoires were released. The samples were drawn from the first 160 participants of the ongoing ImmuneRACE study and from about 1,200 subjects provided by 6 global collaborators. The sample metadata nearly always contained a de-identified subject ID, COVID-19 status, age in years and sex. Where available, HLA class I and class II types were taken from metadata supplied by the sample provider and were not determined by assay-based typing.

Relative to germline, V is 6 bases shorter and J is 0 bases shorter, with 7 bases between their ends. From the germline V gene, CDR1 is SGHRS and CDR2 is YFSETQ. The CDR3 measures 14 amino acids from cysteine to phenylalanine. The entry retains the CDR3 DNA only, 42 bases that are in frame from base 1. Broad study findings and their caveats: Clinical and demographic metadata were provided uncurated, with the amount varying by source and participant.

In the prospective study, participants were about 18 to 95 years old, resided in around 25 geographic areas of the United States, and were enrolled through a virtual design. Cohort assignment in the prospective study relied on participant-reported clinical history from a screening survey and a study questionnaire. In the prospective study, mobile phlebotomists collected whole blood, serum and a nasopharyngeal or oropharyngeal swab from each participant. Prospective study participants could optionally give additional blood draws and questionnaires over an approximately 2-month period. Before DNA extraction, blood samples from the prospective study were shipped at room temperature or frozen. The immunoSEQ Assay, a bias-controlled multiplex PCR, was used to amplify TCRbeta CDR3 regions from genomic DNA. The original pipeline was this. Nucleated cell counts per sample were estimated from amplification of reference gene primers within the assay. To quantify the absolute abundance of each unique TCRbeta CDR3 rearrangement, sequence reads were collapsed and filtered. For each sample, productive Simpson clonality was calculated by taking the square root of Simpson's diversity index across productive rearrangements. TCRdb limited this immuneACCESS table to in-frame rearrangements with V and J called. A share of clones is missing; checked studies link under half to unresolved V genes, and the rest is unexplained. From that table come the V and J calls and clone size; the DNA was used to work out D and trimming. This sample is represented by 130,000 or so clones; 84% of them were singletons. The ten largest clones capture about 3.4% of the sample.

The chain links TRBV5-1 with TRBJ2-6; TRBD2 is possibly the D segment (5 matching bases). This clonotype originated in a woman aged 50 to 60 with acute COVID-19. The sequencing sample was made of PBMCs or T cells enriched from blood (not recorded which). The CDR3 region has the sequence CASTGSSGANVLTF. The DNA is TGCGCCAGCACGGGGAGCTCTGGGGCCAACGTCCTGACTTTC.